These 30 T cell receptor beta chains originate from one sample sequenced in a study of T cells in Graves' hyperthyroidism and ophthalmopathy. Amplification of TCR beta CDR3 regions was performed using RNA transcripts as template. Carried out on the TCR CDR3, a first-round RT-PCR used the HTBI primer set. MiXCR, run by TCRdb on the multiplex PCR reads, gives a single entry per CDR3 protein. This table holds roughly 100,000 distinct CDR3 sequences, less than 55% found once. The specimen was blood. Every receptor here comes from a man aged 35 to 55 with Graves' hyperthyroidism.

The J gene is TRBJ2-5, the V gene TRBV5-1; 9 nucleotides align to TRBD1. The junction had 3 bases not matched to a gene; V was cut back by 0 bases and J by 3 bases. Germline assignment: CDR1 SGHRS and CDR2 YFSETQ. The CDR3 totals 15 residues. The DNA of the CDR3 is TGCGCCAGCAGCTTGGGCCGGACAGGGGAAGAGACCCAGTACTTC. It encodes CASSLGRTGEETQYF.

This clonotype was found many times. V is TRBV29-1 and J is TRBJ2-1; 7 positions match TRBD2. Germline V gives CDR1 SQVTM, CDR2 ANQGSEA. Losses at the gene ends were 5 bases for V and 6 bases for J; bases not matched to a gene: 4. The CDR3 contains 12 residues. The CDR3 is CSVTRTSNEQFF. The CDR3 nucleotides are TGCAGCGTTACCAGGACTAGCAATGAGCAGTTCTTC.

The J gene is TRBJ2-1, the V gene TRBV15; 10 bases are a match to TRBD1. Germline-derived CDR1 and CDR2 are LNHNV and YYDKDF (reference sequence). This CDR3 is built from 14 residues. V dropped 1 base and J dropped 8; count of bases not matched to a gene: 2. CDR3 region: CATSRATGGDEQFF. The CDR3 coding sequence is TGTGCCACCAGCAGAGCGACAGGGGGCGATGAGCAGTTCTTC.

The chain recombines TRBV25-1 with TRBJ2-2, with 9 bases matching TRBD2. V lost 3 bases, J lost 7 bases, and 12 bases stayed unmatched. Germline assignment: CDR1 MGHDK and CDR2 SYGVNS. This CDR3 is 17 amino acids long. The CDR3, as DNA: TGTGCCAGCAGTGAGCTCCCCAGGGAAGCGGGAGGCGGGGAGCTGTTTTTT. This translates into CASSELPREAGGGELFF. Drawing the rest from reference TRBV25-1 and TRBJ2-2, the complete variable domain is EADIYQTPRYLVIGTGKKITLECSQTMGHDKMYWYQQDPGMELHLIHYSYGVNSTEKGDLSSESTVSRIRTEHFPLTLESARPSHTSQYLCASSELPREAGGGELFFGEGSRLTVL.

This clonotype has ten or more counts. This rearrangement joins TRBV20-1 to TRBJ2-7; possibly TRBD1 for D (7 bases). The V end was cut by 0 bases, the J end by 1 base, with 10 bases between. This CDR3 comprises 14 residues. The germline V gene has CDR1 DFQATT and CDR2 SNEGSKA (reference sequence). Here the CDR3 reads CSARDGGQSYEQYF. The CDR3 bases are TGCAGTGCTAGAGACGGGGGACAGTCCTACGAGCAGTACTTC.

This clonotype occurred many times. This sequence joins TRBV2 and TRBJ1-5, with a tentative D call TRBD1 (6 bases). The germline gives CDR1 SNHLY, CDR2 FYNNEI. With 1 base removed from V and 5 bases from J, the gap between germline ends came to 12 bases. The CDR3 is 15 amino acids. The CDR3 bases are TGTGCCAGCAGTGAAGAGGGGGTCGGGGATCAGCCCCAGCATTTT. It translates to CASSEEGVGDQPQHF.

For this clonotype: Being one base from a much bigger clone, this may be a read error. The chain couples TRBV12-3 or TRBV12-4 to TRBJ2-2; a weak D match, TRBD2 (5 bases). CDR3 length equals 16 residues. The CDR3 bases are TGTGCCAGCACCTCCTGGGGTCCCGCGAACACCGGGGAGCTGTTGTTT. Translated: CASTSWGPANTGELLF.

The rearrangement links TRBV29-1 to TRBJ2-1; 10 bases line up with TRBD1. The CDR3 is 14 residues long. Germline V gene lookup returns CDR1 SQVTM and CDR2 ANQGSEA. V dropped 6 bases and J dropped 7; count of bases not matched to a gene: 9. CDR3 sequence: CSVGKGQGTNEQFF. The DNA for the CDR3 is TGCAGCGTGGGGAAGGGACAGGGGACGAATGAGCAGTTCTTC.

This clonotype was counted only a few times. The genes are TRBV7-2 and TRBJ1-2; D remains unclear. Germline CDR1 and CDR2: SGHTA and FQGNSA. V lost 5 bases and J lost 3, with 13 bases in between. The length of the CDR3 is 14 residues. The CDR3 is CASSPTETYYGYTF. The CDR3 DNA is TGTGCCAGCAGCCCCACGGAGACCTACTATGGCTACACCTTC.

This clonotype was counted many times. The chain has TRBV6-4 and TRBJ2-7; D is unresolved. This CDR3 has 15 amino acids. The germline gives CDR1 MRHNA, CDR2 SNTAGT. V was shortened by 6 bases and J by 2 bases, with 17 bases between the two germline ends. The CDR3 DNA sequence: TGTGCCAGCAGGTACAGAGTAAGGGTTACCTACGAGCAGTACTTC. Translating it yields CASRYRVRVTYEQYF.

The chain couples TRBV7-2 to TRBJ1-5; 7 nucleotides match TRBD1. The germline CDR1 and CDR2 sequences are SGHTA and FQGNSA. The CDR3 spans 16 residues. With 4 bases clipped from V and 9 bases from J, the junction kept 15 bases outside the gene matches. The CDR3, as DNA: TGTGCCAGCAGCTCCCGGGAGGACAGGTGGCAACCGCCCCAGCATTTT. Translating gives CASSSREDRWQPPQHF. The full variable domain, rest sourced from reference TRBV7-2 and TRBJ1-5, is GAGVSQSPSNKVTEKGKDVELRCDPISGHTALYWYRQSLGQGLEFLIYFQGNSAPDKSGLPSDRFSAERTGGSVSTLTIQRTQQEDSAVYLCASSSREDRWQPPQHFGDGTRLSIL.

The chain is built from TRBV19 and TRBJ1-3; no definite D call. The CDR3 runs to 10 residues. Germline CDR1 reads LNHDA; CDR2 reads SQIVND (reference sequence). V was pared by 5 bases and J by 7 bases, with 3 bases between. The DNA of the CDR3 is TGTGCCAGTAGTCCGAACACCATATATTTT. Its translation: CASSPNTIYF.

Many counts were recorded for this clonotype. V gene TRBV11-3 combines with J gene TRBJ2-7; a possible D gene is TRBD2 (6 bases). Germline V lookup: CDR1 SGHNT, CDR2 YENEEA. Trimming pared 5 bases from V and 3 bases from J, leaving 14 bases between. The CDR3 sequence is 14 residues long. The CDR3 DNA sequence: TGTGCCAGCAGCCCGGGACTCCTCCTCTACGAGCAGTACTTC. Translated: CASSPGLLLYEQYF.

This clonotype was seen only once. This chain connects TRBV19 to TRBJ1-2; 12 nucleotides align to TRBD1. The ends lost 5 bases at V and 7 bases at J; junction bases unmatched: 5. From germline, CDR1 is LNHDA and CDR2 SQIVND (reference sequence). The CDR3 is 14 amino acids. CDR3: CASSPGTGGFGYTF. The CDR3 DNA reads as TGTGCCAGTAGTCCCGGGACAGGGGGCTTTGGCTACACCTTC.

Comment on this clonotype: The junction differs from germline at one of its ends, possibly a read error. The gene calls are TRBV20-1 and TRBJ2-1; maybe TRBD2 (6 bases). CDR1 and CDR2 (germline): DFQATT, SNEGSKA (reference sequence). This CDR3 spans 15 amino acids. The DNA of the CDR3 is TGCAGTGCGGCGGGGCTACTTAGCTCCTACAATGAGCAGGTCTTC. This sequence encodes CSAAGLLSSYNEQVF.

The CDR3 region has the DNA TGTGCCAGTTACTCGTGGGGGAGCACTGAAGCTTTCTTT. Protein product: CASYSWGSTEAFF. The chain couples TRBV19 to TRBJ1-1, with a tentative D call TRBD1 (5 bases). CDR1 LNHDA and CDR2 SQIVND come from the germline V gene (reference sequence). V lost 8 bases, J lost 4 bases, and 14 bases lay in between. This CDR3 is 13 amino acids long.

This clonotype has at least ten counts. The chain uses TRBV7-6 and TRBJ2-1; 7 bases match TRBD1. Germline lookup yields CDR1 SGHVS and CDR2 FNYEAQ. Trimming at V came to 1 base and at J to 6 bases, leaving 15 bases not matched to a gene. CDR3 length: 18 residues. The CDR3 spells CASSLDLQGTDLSNEQFF. The CDR3 region has the DNA TGTGCCAGCAGCTTAGATTTGCAAGGGACAGACTTAAGCAATGAGCAGTTCTTC.

This clonotype has at least ten counts. The chain uses TRBV7-8 and TRBJ2-1, with 10 bases aligning to TRBD2. After removal of 1 base from V and 8 bases from J, the junction contained 11 bases not matched to a gene. The CDR3 totals 17 residues. CDR1 is SGHVS, CDR2 FQNEAQ, per germline. The CDR3 loop is CASSLVIAGGGGYEQFF. In DNA form, the CDR3 reads TGTGCCAGCAGCTTAGTCATAGCGGGGGGAGGGGGATATGAGCAGTTCTTC.

This clonotype was observed a handful of times. The rearrangement uses TRBV3-1 and TRBJ1-2, with D unclear. CDR1 and CDR2 from the germline V gene are LGHDT and YNNKEL (reference sequence). CDR3 length equals 13 residues. Trimming shortened V by 0 bases and J by 6 bases, and 8 bases separated the two germline ends. CDR3 loop: CASSQEGYNGYTF. The CDR3 DNA is TGTGCCAGCAGCCAAGAGGGTTACAATGGCTACACCTTC.

This clonotype was observed many times. The chain recombines TRBV7-8 with TRBJ2-7, with D possibly matching TRBD1 (6 bases). V was shortened by 4 bases and J by 0 bases, with 13 bases between the two germline ends. This CDR3 is built from 15 residues. Germline V lookup: CDR1 SGHVS, CDR2 FQNEAQ. The CDR3 sequence is CASSSIDRSSYEQYF. The DNA for the CDR3 is TGTGCCAGCAGCTCTATCGACAGGAGCTCCTACGAGCAGTACTTC.

Turning to this clonotype: Relative to the germline gene, one junction end is altered; a read error may explain this. The chain links TRBV19 to TRBJ2-5; D is unresolved. The CDR3 covers 9 residues. From germline, CDR1 is LNHDA and CDR2 SQIVND (reference sequence). The CDR3: CAREQTQYF. Written as DNA, the CDR3 is TGTGCCAGGGAACAGACACAGTACTTC. The full variable domain, its missing parts supplied by reference TRBV19 and TRBJ2-5, is DGGITQSPKYLFRKEGQNVTLSCEQNLNHDAMYWYRQDPGQGLRLIYYSQIVNDFQKGDIAEGYSVSREKKESFPLTVTSAQKNPTAFYLCAREQTQYFGPGTRLLVL.

This rearrangement joins TRBV2 to TRBJ2-3, with 10 bases matching TRBD2. V shed 7 bases and J 11 bases; nucleotides not matched to a gene: 12. Germline values: CDR1 SNHLY, CDR2 FYNNEI. The CDR3 consists of 14 residues. For the CDR3, the DNA is TGTGCCAGCACATGGGCTAGCGGGAGAGGGGAGCAGTATTTT. It encodes CASTWASGRGEQYF.

Regarding this clonotype: The CDR3 carries no conserved terminal phenylalanine or tryptophan, so it likely arises from a read error. The limits of the CDR3 on the DNA are not certain, so only TCRdb's listed CDR3 is given. The chain is built from TRBV9 and TRBJ2-5. Germline lookup yields CDR1 SGDLS and CDR2 YYNGEE. 11 amino acids form the CDR3, both terminal residues included. Here the CDR3 reads CASSVHPGPNT.

V usage is TRBV11-2 and J usage is TRBJ1-4; 8 positions match TRBD1. The V segment lost 1 base and the J segment 7 bases; nucleotides outside the gene matches: 2. The germline V gene has CDR1 SGHAT and CDR2 FQNNGV. This CDR3 contains 14 residues. CDR3 loop: CASSLVGTGEKLFF. The DNA for the CDR3 is TGTGCCAGCAGCTTAGTGGGGACAGGTGAAAAACTGTTTTTT.

Many counts were recorded for this clonotype. The genes are TRBV5-1 and TRBJ2-5; TRBD1 aligns across 8 bases. The germline V gene has CDR1 SGHRS and CDR2 YFSETQ. The length of the CDR3 is 16 residues. V shed 4 bases and J 1 base; nucleotides not matched to a gene: 9. The CDR3 DNA reads TGCGCCAGCAGCCGCGATAGAACAGGGGGCCAAGAGACCCAGTACTTC. Its translation is CASSRDRTGGQETQYF.

With regard to this clonotype: Lacking the conserved final phenylalanine or tryptophan, this CDR3 likely reflects a read error. This chain joins TRBV7-2 and TRBJ2-3, with D uncertain. Looked up from germline, CDR1 is SGHTA and CDR2 is FQGNSA. The CDR3 is 12 amino acids. CDR3 region: CAGSRTTDTQYC. The CDR3 DNA sequence: TGTGCCGGCAGCAGGACGACAGATACGCAGTATTGT.

In this sample, this clonotype turned up many times. The J gene is TRBJ2-7, the V gene TRBV6-4, with D tentatively TRBD2 (7 bases). Per the germline V gene, CDR1 is MRHNA and CDR2 is SNTAGT. Trimming took 4 bases from V and 6 from J, leaving 13 bases between them. The CDR3 length is 13 residues. The CDR3 loop reads CASSVERGGEQYF. The DNA of the CDR3 is TGTGCCAGCAGTGTAGAGAGGGGGGGCGAGCAGTACTTC.

This clonotype was seen a single time. A clone one base away is much larger, so this may be a read error. The chain couples TRBV4-3 to TRBJ1-4, with TRBD1 as a possible D gene (6 bases). This CDR3 has 15 residues. Germline CDR1 and CDR2: LGHNA and YSLEER. This CDR3 reads CANSPHRAPNEKLFF. The CDR3 DNA sequence: TGCGCCAACAGCCCGCACAGGGCACCTAATGAAAAACTGTTTTTT.

In this sample, this clonotype turned up many times. The rearrangement links TRBV12-3 or TRBV12-4 to TRBJ2-7; tentative D call: TRBD2 (5 bases). The length of the CDR3 is 13 residues. Trimming cost V 6 bases and J 7 bases, with 16 bases left between them. CDR3 sequence: CASRPTRESEQYF. The DNA for the CDR3 is TGTGCCAGCAGACCTACTAGGGAGTCGGAGCAGTACTTC.

This clonotype appeared many times. The genes are TRBV5-5 and TRBJ1-1; D might be TRBD1 (5 bases). Trimming cost V 3 bases and J 4 bases, with 16 bases left between them. The CDR3 spans 15 residues. Germline CDR1 reads SGHKS; CDR2 reads YYEKEE (reference sequence). CDR3 sequence reads: CASSSGTRSGTEAFF. In DNA, the CDR3 is TGTGCCAGCAGCTCAGGGACCAGGAGTGGCACTGAAGCTTTCTTT.